The 24 T cell receptor beta chains presented below share a single source sample, sequenced in a study of shared clonotypes between healthy human individuals. Method: immunoSEQ multiplex PCR; TCRdb's copy keeps in-frame clones and lacks some. The sample holds nearly 750,000 clones, roughly 72% seen once. The source material was memory CD4+ T cells sorted from blood. As for subset: CD45RA-negative fraction. These receptors all come from a woman aged 25 to 39 in good health.

The V call is TRBV6-4, the J call TRBJ1-2; tentatively, D is TRBD1 (5 bases). The CDR3 extends over 18 amino acids. Looked up from germline, CDR1 is MRHNA and CDR2 is SNTAGT. The V gene lost 6 bases and the J gene lost 0 bases, with 23 bases spanning the gap. The CDR3 spells CASSRTWGGDGANYGYTF. The CDR3 DNA reads as TGTGCCAGCAGCCGAACCTGGGGCGGCGATGGAGCTAACTATGGCTACACCTTC.

This clone is a singleton in its sample. The chain couples TRBV11-2 to TRBJ2-3, with TRBD1 identical over 7 bases. V lost 2 bases to trimming and J lost 0 bases; unmatched junction nucleotides: 8. Germline V gene sequence: CDR1 SGHAT, CDR2 FQNNGV. The CDR3 runs 17 residues. The chain's CDR3 is CASSLYGQGVSTDTQYF. CDR3 coding DNA: TGTGCCAGCAGCTTATATGGCCAGGGGGTAAGCACAGATACGCAGTATTTT.

The chain is built from TRBV6-4 and TRBJ2-1, with D perhaps matching TRBD1 (6 bases). V was shortened by 5 bases and J by 2 bases, with 13 bases between the two germline ends. CDR3 length: 15 residues. CDR1 is MRHNA and CDR2 is SNTAGT in the germline V gene. DNA for the CDR3: TGTGCCAGCAGTAAGACAGGAGGAGCCTACAATGAGCAGTTCTTC. Its translation is CASSKTGGAYNEQFF.

The V call is TRBV30, the J call TRBJ2-7, with 7 positions matching TRBD2. The V and J ends lost 8 bases and 4 bases, in that order; junction bases with no gene match: 11. The CDR3 sequence is 13 residues long. CDR1 is GTSNPN and CDR2 is SVGIG in the germline V gene (reference sequence). DNA of the CDR3: TGTGCCGGGGCGGGCGGGAGTGGGTACGAGCAGTACTTC. This sequence encodes CAGAGGSGYEQYF.

This clone was counted only a few times. The same CDR3 also results from other DNA sequences found in this sample. The chain carries TRBV11-2 and TRBJ1-3, with unresolved D. The CDR3 runs to 12 residues. V lost 3 bases and J 4 bases, leaving 4 bases between the germline ends. Germline V CDR1 and CDR2: SGHAT, FQNNGV. The CDR3 is CASSLDGNTIYF. The CDR3 DNA is TGTGCCAGCAGCTTGGACGGAAACACCATATATTTT.

This clone was seen only once. This rearrangement joins TRBV7-9 to TRBJ1-2, with D possibly TRBD1 on 6 matching bases. V lost 5 bases, J lost 0 bases, and 16 bases lay in between. This CDR3 is 16 amino acids long. The germline gives CDR1 SEHNR, CDR2 FQNEAQ (reference sequence). CDR3 residues: CASSRYWGRANYGYTF. CDR3 DNA sequence: TGTGCCAGCAGCCGTTACTGGGGGCGAGCTAACTATGGCTACACCTTC.

The chain carries TRBV7-2 and TRBJ1-2, with D perhaps TRBD1 (6 bases). In germline, CDR1 is SGHTA, CDR2 FQGNSA. The V gene lost 1 base and the J gene lost 4 bases, with 10 bases spanning the gap. This CDR3 contains 14 residues. CDR3 protein: CASSLGTGFYGYTF. CDR3 bases: TGTGCCAGCAGCTTAGGAACAGGGTTCTATGGCTACACCTTC.

This chain uses TRBV20-1 with TRBJ2-3; D perhaps matches TRBD2 (6 bases). The CDR3 covers 11 residues. Germline assignment: CDR1 DFQATT and CDR2 SNEGSKA (reference sequence). This CDR3 is CRGGDTDTQYF. In nucleotides, the CDR3 is TGCAGAGGAGGGGACACAGATACGCAGTATTTT.

This clone was recorded once. The CDR3 sequence: CASREQDTGELFF. CDR3 DNA sequence: TGTGCCAGCAGGGAACAGGACACCGGGGAGCTGTTTTTT. The chain joins TRBV2 to TRBJ2-2, with D tentatively TRBD1 (5 bases). There are 13 residues in the CDR3. The germline V gene encodes CDR1 SNHLY and CDR2 FYNNEI. V was cut by 6 bases and J by 3 bases, with 8 bases left in between.

The rearrangement uses TRBV5-1 and TRBJ2-3; perhaps TRBD2 as D (5 bases). Germline CDR1 is SGHRS and CDR2 is YFSETQ. The V end lost 1 base, the J end lost 6 bases, and 12 bases lay between the germline ends. The CDR3 runs to 14 residues. CDR3: CASSLIDRRDTQYF. The CDR3 coding sequence is TGCGCCAGCAGCTTGATAGACCGGAGGGATACGCAGTATTTT.

This clone was found a few times. The gene calls are TRBV27 and TRBJ2-7; D not resolved. CDR3 length equals 14 residues. Trimming removed 2 bases from V and 0 bases from J, with 8 bases in between. The germline V gene encodes CDR1 MNHEY and CDR2 SMNVEV (reference sequence). CDR3 amino acids: CASSLTAPSYEQYF. The CDR3 bases are TGTGCCAGCAGTTTAACGGCCCCCTCCTACGAGCAGTACTTC.

The chain has TRBV19 and TRBJ1-5, with D unresolved. The CDR3 spans 15 residues. Germline V lookup: CDR1 LNHDA, CDR2 SQIVND (reference sequence). Deletions cut 2 bases from V and 7 bases from J, with 15 bases between. The CDR3 here is CASSIFGVGGQPQHF. CDR3 nucleotide sequence: TGTGCCAGTAGTATATTTGGGGTCGGAGGACAGCCCCAGCATTTT.

The J gene is TRBJ2-3, the V gene TRBV7-3; the D gene is possibly TRBD1 (5 bases). V was trimmed by 7 bases and J by 4 bases, leaving 12 bases between them. The CDR3 has 13 amino acids. Germline loops: CDR1 SGHTA, CDR2 FQGTGA. The CDR3 is CASTFQGSDTQYF. The CDR3 DNA sequence: TGTGCCAGCACCTTCCAGGGTTCAGATACGCAGTATTTT.

The gene calls are TRBV11-2 and TRBJ2-5; D gene ambiguous. Germline CDR1 reads SGHAT; CDR2 reads FQNNGV. The CDR3 consists of 15 residues. V was pared by 1 base and J by 1 base, with 10 bases between. This chain's CDR3 is CASSLGSTIQETQYF. CDR3 coding DNA: TGTGCCAGCAGCTTAGGTAGCACCATCCAAGAGACCCAGTACTTC.

The V and J genes are TRBV5-6 and TRBJ2-4; D uncertain. The CDR3 consists of 13 residues. Looked up from germline, CDR1 is SGHDT and CDR2 is YYEEEE. Trimming took off 4 bases at V and 9 bases at J, with 14 bases between the two ends. The CDR3 region is CASSTTGSPIQYF. CDR3 bases: TGTGCCAGCAGCACAACGGGCTCACCCATTCAGTACTTC.

CDR3 sequence: CASSASLTQGFSNQPQHF. CDR3 DNA: TGTGCCAGCAGTGCCTCTCTTACACAGGGGTTTAGCAATCAGCCCCAGCATTTT. J is TRBJ1-5 and V is TRBV6-1; TRBD1 matches at 7 bases. CDR3 length equals 18 residues. V lost 4 bases and J lost 0; bases outside the gene matches: 12. The germline CDR1 and CDR2 sequences are MNHNS and SASEGT.

The rearrangement links TRBV25-1 to TRBJ2-5; D is unresolved. The J call may be faulty, since TRBJ2-7 better matches the DNA end. The CDR3 loop spans 12 amino acids. Germline V CDR1 and CDR2: MGHDK, SYGVNS. CDR3 sequence (DNA): TGTGCCAGCAGTTACGGAAGGTACGAGCAGTACTTC. Protein sequence: CASSYGRYEQYF.

This clone was counted a single time. This rearrangement joins TRBV7-7 to TRBJ2-5, with 7 bases lining up with TRBD2. This CDR3 has 15 residues. The V gene's germline CDR1 is SSHAT and CDR2 FNYEAQ (reference sequence). Trimming cost V 4 bases and J 5 bases; bases outside gene matches: 10. CDR3 in amino acids: CASSSVSGEGETQYF. The CDR3 nucleotides are TGTGCCAGCAGCTCCGTGAGCGGGGAAGGGGAGACCCAGTACTTC.

The chain carries TRBV11-2 and TRBJ2-6; tentative D call: TRBD1 (7 bases). Per germline, CDR1 SGHAT and CDR2 FQNNGV. With 5 bases removed from V and 0 bases from J, the gap between germline ends came to 14 bases. This CDR3 has 17 residues. CDR3 loop: CASSLRGANSGANVLTF. The CDR3 DNA reads TGTGCCAGCAGCCTCAGGGGGGCGAACTCTGGGGCCAACGTCCTGACTTTC.

The chain has TRBV10-1 and TRBJ1-5; the D is unclear. The V and J ends lost 2 bases and 5 bases respectively, with 7 bases between them. The CDR3 spans 13 residues. Per the germline V gene, CDR1 is WNHNN and CDR2 is SYGVQD (reference sequence). In DNA, the CDR3 is TGCGCCAGCAGTGAGCATGGGGATCAGCCCCAGCATTTT. As protein: CASSEHGDQPQHF.

This clone was detected once. The CDR3 loop is CASSSSGAYEQYF. The CDR3 DNA follows: TGCGCCAGCAGCTCTAGCGGGGCCTACGAGCAGTACTTC. The chain joins TRBV5-1 to TRBJ2-7; 9 nucleotides match TRBD2. Germline V gene data show CDR1 as SGHRS and CDR2 as YFSETQ. The CDR3 totals 13 residues. With V trimmed by 3 bases and J by 2 bases, 0 bases remained unmatched.

This chain links TRBV27 with TRBJ2-3; 7 positions match TRBD2. V lost 7 bases and J lost 4; bases outside the gene matches: 11. There are 15 residues in the CDR3. CDR1 and CDR2 from the germline V gene are MNHEY and SMNVEV (reference sequence). Here the CDR3 reads CASKKGLADSDTQYF. In DNA, the CDR3 is TGTGCCAGCAAGAAGGGTCTAGCGGACTCAGATACGCAGTATTTT.

This clone has a handful of counts. The V call is TRBV10-1, the J call TRBJ2-2; no clear D. There are 14 residues in the CDR3. Trimming took off 6 bases at V and 5 bases at J, with 13 bases between the two ends. Germline loops: CDR1 WNHNN, CDR2 SYGVQD (reference sequence). This CDR3 is CASSPGPRTGELFF. As DNA, the CDR3 is TGCGCCAGCAGCCCGGGTCCACGGACCGGGGAGCTGTTTTTT.

This clone was seen once. Additional DNA sequences in this sample encode the identical CDR3. The CDR3: CASSLDFYEQYF. The CDR3 DNA is TGTGCCAGCAGCTTGGACTTCTACGAGCAGTACTTC. V usage is TRBV5-4 and J usage is TRBJ2-7; D remains unclear. V lost 0 bases, J lost 3 bases, and 4 bases lay in between. The CDR3 totals 12 residues. Germline V CDR1 and CDR2: SGHNT, YYREEE (reference sequence).